These 9 T cell receptor beta chains originate from one sample sequenced in a study of monozygotic twins with inflammatory bowel disease. TCRdb re-called the 5' RACE reads and catalogs CDR3 proteins one per entry, DNA excluded. The listing records 420,000 or so distinct CDR3 sequences. Sequenced material: blood. Receptors were obtained from a human donor with ulcerative colitis or Crohn's disease, or a healthy co-twin of an affected twin (not recorded which).

The rearrangement joins TRBV4-1 to TRBJ2-2; TCRdb calls TRBD1, which cannot be checked without DNA. The CDR3 loop spans 18 amino acids. Germline V gives CDR1 MGHRA, CDR2 YSYEKL. CDR3: CASSQDPRGTVNTGELFF.

This chain connects TRBV18 to TRBJ1-5; TCRdb indicates TRBD1, and absent DNA this call remains unverified. CDR3 length: 15 amino acids. Per germline, CDR1 KGHSH and CDR2 LQKENI. CDR3 loop: CASSPNTGAHQPQHF.

The chain carries TRBV10-3 and TRBJ1-5. CDR1 is ENHRY, CDR2 SYGVKD, per germline. The CDR3 extends over 14 amino acids. CDR3 amino acids: CAISERQVNQPQHF.

The chain links TRBV7-9 to TRBJ2-1; TCRdb's D gene call, TRBD1, goes unchecked for lack of DNA. The CDR3 sequence is 15 residues long. Germline loops: CDR1 SEHNR, CDR2 FQNEAQ (reference sequence). The CDR3 here is CASSLGATEGNEQFF.

The chain uses TRBV9 and TRBJ1-5. Germline V gene sequence: CDR1 SGDLS, CDR2 YYNGEE. The CDR3 totals 12 residues. The CDR3 sequence: CASAYRGWPQHF. The entire variable domain, with the rest obtained from reference TRBV9 and TRBJ1-5, is as follows: DSGVTQTPKHLITATGQRVTLRCSPRSGDLSVYWYQQSLDQGLQFLIQYYNGEERAKGNILERFSAQQFPDLHSELNLSSLELGDSALYFCASAYRGWPQHFGDGTRLSIL.

The chain uses TRBV5-1 and TRBJ2-1; TCRdb calls TRBD2, which cannot be checked without DNA. The germline CDR1 and CDR2 sequences are SGHRS and YFSETQ. The CDR3 covers 16 residues. The CDR3 loop is CASSLAGTTVGNEQFF.

This sequence joins TRBV6-2 or TRBV6-3 and TRBJ2-1; with no DNA, the TCRdb D assignment of TRBD1 cannot be verified. The CDR3 spans 13 residues. Germline V gives CDR1 MNHEY, CDR2 SVGEGT. CDR3 protein: CASEKLQGTEQFF.

This rearrangement joins TRBV11-2 to TRBJ1-6. Per germline, CDR1 SGHAT and CDR2 FQNNGV. The CDR3 contains 13 residues. The chain's CDR3 is CASSVHMDSPLHF.

The chain uses TRBV29-1 and TRBJ1-4; as DNA is missing, the TRBD1 call by TCRdb cannot be tested. Germline CDR1 is SQVTM and CDR2 is ANQGSEA. The CDR3 has 12 residues. The chain's CDR3 is CSVVTGPEKLFF.